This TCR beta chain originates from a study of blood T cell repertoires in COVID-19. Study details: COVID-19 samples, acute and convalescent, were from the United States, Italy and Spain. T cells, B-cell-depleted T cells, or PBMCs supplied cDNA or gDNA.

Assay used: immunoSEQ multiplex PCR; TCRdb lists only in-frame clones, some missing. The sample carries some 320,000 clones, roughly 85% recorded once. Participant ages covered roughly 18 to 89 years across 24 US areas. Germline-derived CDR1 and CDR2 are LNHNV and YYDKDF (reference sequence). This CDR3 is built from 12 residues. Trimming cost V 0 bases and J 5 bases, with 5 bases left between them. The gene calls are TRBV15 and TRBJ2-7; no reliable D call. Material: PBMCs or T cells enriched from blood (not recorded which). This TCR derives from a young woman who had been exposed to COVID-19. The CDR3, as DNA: TGTGCCACCAGCAGAGAGCGGAACGAGCAGTACTTC. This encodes CATSRERNEQYF.